This TCR beta chain was sequenced for a study of T cell changes during pregnancy in multiple sclerosis. A single count supports this clone. The CDR3 is 16 amino acids. The germline gives CDR1 MGHRA, CDR2 YSYEKL. Deletions cut 4 bases from V and 4 bases from J, with 16 bases between. The assay was immunoSEQ multiplex PCR, and TCRdb's table has in-frame clones only and misses some. This repertoire shows 45,000 to 55,000 clones, about 91% found once; its top ten account for roughly 0.98%. J is TRBJ2-2 and V is TRBV4-1; tentatively, D is TRBD1 (6 bases). This receptor was taken from a female donor with multiple sclerosis, enrolled in a pregnancy study. The sample here was peripheral blood, taken after pregnancy. CDR3: CASSRPGVSITGELFF. CDR3 sequence (DNA): TGCGCCAGCAGCCGACCAGGGGTTTCGATCACCGGGGAGCTGTTTTTT.